The T cell receptor beta chain described here comes from a study of T cell responses to AZD1222 COVID-19 vaccine. Note on this clone: The antigen remains undetermined.

Overall study results and limits: Epitopes outside B.1.351 and B.1.1.7 mutated regions reportedly drew nearly half of spike TCRs. Among the donors, most were white British and more were female, and clonal diversity was possibly underestimated.

This CDR3 spans 14 amino acids. Germline values: CDR1 SGHAT, CDR2 FQNNGV. Trimming left V 5 bases short and J 10 bases short, with 15 bases between. Sequencing was performed with immunoSEQ multiplex PCR; in TCRdb, only in-frame clones are kept and a portion is missing. The sample holds 100,000 to 150,000 clones, 89% seen once. This rearrangement joins TRBV11-2 to TRBJ1-6; weak D call: TRBD1 (5 bases). The source is an adult in good health. The specimen was peripheral blood, collected on day 0 of AZD1222 vaccination. As DNA, the CDR3 is TGTGCCAGCAGCCGCTTGAGGGGTATGTCACCCCTCCACTTT. It specifies CASSRLRGMSPLHF.